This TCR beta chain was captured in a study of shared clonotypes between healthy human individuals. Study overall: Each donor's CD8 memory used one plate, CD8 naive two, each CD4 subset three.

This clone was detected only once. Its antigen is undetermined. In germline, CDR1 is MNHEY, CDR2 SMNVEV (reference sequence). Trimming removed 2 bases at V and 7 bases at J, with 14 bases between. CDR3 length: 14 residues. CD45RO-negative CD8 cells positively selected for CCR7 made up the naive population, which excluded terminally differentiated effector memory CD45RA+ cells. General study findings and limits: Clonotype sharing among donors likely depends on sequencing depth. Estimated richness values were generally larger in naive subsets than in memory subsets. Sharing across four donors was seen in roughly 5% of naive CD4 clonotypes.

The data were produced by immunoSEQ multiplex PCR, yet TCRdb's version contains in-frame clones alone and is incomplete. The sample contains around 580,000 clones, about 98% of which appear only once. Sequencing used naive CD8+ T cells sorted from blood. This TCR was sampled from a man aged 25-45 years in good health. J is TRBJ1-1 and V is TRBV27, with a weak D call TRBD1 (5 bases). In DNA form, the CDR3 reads TGTGCCAGCAGTTTACCAGGGAACTTTCGTGAAGCTTTCTTT. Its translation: CASSLPGNFREAFF.